The present entry profiles one TCR beta chain with its context. An amount of RNA that ranged from roughly 0.5 to 1 ug was reverse transcribed with random hexamers. One entry per CDR3 protein results from TCRdb running MiXCR on the immunoSEQ multiplex PCR reads. The sample yields over 130,000 distinct CDR3 sequences, roughly 94% seen once. The sample originates from a study of CD8 T cells in Susac syndrome. The germline V gene has CDR1 SGHTA and CDR2 FQGNSA. V lost 1 base, J lost 3 bases, and 12 bases lay in between. CDR3 size: 15 residues. The V gene is TRBV7-2, the J gene TRBJ1-2, with D unresolved. The sequence derives from a human donor with Susac syndrome. The specimen sequenced was CD4+ T cells from PBMCs. CDR3 region: CASSLGPSVDYGYTF. The CDR3 DNA is TGTGCCAGCAGCTTAGGGCCTTCTGTCGACTATGGCTACACCTTC.